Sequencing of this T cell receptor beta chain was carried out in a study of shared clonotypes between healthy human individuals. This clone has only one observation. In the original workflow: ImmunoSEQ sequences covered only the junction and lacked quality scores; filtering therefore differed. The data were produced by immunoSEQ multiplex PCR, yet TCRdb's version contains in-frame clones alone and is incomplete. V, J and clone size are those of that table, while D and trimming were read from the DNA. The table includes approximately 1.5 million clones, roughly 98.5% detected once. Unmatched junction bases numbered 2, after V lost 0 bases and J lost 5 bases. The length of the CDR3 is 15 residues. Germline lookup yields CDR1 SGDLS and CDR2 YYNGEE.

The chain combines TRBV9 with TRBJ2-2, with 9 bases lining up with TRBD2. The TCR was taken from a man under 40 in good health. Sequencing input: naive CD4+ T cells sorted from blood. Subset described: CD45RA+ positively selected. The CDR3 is CASSVGSGRTGELFF. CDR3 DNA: TGTGCCAGCAGCGTAGGTAGCGGGAGAACCGGGGAGCTGTTTTTT.